This T cell receptor (beta chain) was recovered during a study of shared clonotypes between healthy human individuals. The data were produced by immunoSEQ multiplex PCR, yet TCRdb's version contains in-frame clones alone and is incomplete. The table shows about 960,000 clones, with about 80% occurring only once. V lost 2 bases and J lost 5, with 16 bases in between. This CDR3 has 15 amino acids. Looked up from germline, CDR1 is SGHNT and CDR2 is YYREEE (reference sequence). The sample comprised memory CD4+ T cells sorted from blood. The subset denotes: CD45RA-negative fraction. The receptor comes from a man aged 18 to 35 in good health. The chain has TRBV5-4 and TRBJ2-5; a weak D match, TRBD1 (7 bases). CDR3 in amino acids: CASSFGKGGQETQYF. The CDR3 DNA sequence: TGTGCCAGCAGCTTCGGGAAGGGGGGACAGGAGACCCAGTACTTC. The entire variable domain, with the rest obtained from reference TRBV5-4 and TRBJ2-5, is as follows: ETGVTQSPTHLIKTRGQQVTLRCSSQSGHNTVSWYQQALGQGPQFIFQYYREEENGRGNFPPRFSGLQFPNYSSELNVNALELDDSALYLCASSFGKGGQETQYFGPGTRLLVL.